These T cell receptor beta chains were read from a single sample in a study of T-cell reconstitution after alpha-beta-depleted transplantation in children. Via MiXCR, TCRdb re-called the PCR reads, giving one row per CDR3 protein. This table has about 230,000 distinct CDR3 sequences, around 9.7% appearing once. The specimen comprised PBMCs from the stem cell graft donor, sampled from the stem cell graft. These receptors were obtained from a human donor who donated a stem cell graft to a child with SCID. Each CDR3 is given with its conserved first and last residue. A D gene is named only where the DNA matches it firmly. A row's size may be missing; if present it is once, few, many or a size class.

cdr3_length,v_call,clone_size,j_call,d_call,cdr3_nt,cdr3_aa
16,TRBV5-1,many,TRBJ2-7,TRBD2,TGCGCCAGCAGCTTGGGGAGCGGGGGGCTGATCTACGAGCAGTACTTC,CASSLGSGGLIYEQYF
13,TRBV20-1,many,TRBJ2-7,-,TGCAGTGCTCTCCGGGACTCCGAGGGCGAGCAGTACTTC,CSALRDSEGEQYF
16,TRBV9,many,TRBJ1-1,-,TGTGCCAGCAGCGGCCCACGGGACGGGGTGAACACTGAAGCTTTCTTT,CASSGPRDGVNTEAFF
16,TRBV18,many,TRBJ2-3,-,TGTGCCAGCTCACCACCCGGAGGGGGCGGGACAGATACGCAGTATTTT,CASSPPGGGGTDTQYF
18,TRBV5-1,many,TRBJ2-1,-,TGCGCCAGCAGCTTGGCCCTCGTCTGGCAGGTACCGCTCAATGAGCAGTTCTTC,CASSLALVWQVPLNEQFF
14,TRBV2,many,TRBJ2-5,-,TGTGCCAGCAGTGTTTACTCCCTCGGGGAGACCCAGTACTTC,CASSVYSLGETQYF
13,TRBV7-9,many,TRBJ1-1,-,TGTGCCAGCAGCCCCCCATGGGGCACTGAAGCTTTCTTT,CASSPPWGTEAFF
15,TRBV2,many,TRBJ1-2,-,TGTGCCAGCAGCGGGGCTGTAACGGGGGCTTTTGGCTACACCTTC,CASSGAVTGAFGYTF
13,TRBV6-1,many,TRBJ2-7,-,TGTGCCAGCAGACCGTGGAGCTCCTACGAGCAGTACTTC,CASRPWSSYEQYF
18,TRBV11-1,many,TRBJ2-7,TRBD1,TGTGCCAGCAGCTTAGCATCAGGGACAGACAGGGCAAACTACGAGCAGTACTTC,CASSLASGTDRANYEQYF
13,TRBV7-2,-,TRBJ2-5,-,TGTGCCAGCAGCCGCCAGGGTTGTCAGACCCAGTACTTC,CASSRQGCQTQYF
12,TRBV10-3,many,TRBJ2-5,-,TGTGCCATCAGTGGATACCAAGAGACCCAGTACTTC,CAISGYQETQYF
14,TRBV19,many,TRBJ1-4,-,TGTGCCAGTAGTATGAGAGGGCGGGATGAAAAACTGTTTTTT,CASSMRGRDEKLFF
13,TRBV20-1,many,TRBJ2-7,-,TGCAGTGCTAGAATACAGGGACGGTACGAGCAGTACTTC,CSARIQGRYEQYF
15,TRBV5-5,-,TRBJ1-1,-,TGTGCCAGCGGTGGTGGGGGCTTAGGAAACACTGAAGCTTTCTTT,CASGGGGLGNTEAFF
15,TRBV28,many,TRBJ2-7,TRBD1,TGTGCCAGCAGTTTACCTGGGACAGGGAACTACGAGCAGTACTTC,CASSLPGTGNYEQYF
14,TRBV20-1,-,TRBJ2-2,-,-,CSARWGGPTGSCFF
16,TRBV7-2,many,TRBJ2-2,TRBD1,TGTGCCAGCAGCGACCCCGGGACAGGGAGCACCGGGGAGCTGTTTTTT,CASSDPGTGSTGELFF
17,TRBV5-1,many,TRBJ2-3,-,TGCGCCAGCAGCTTGGTGGCCTTAAGCGGCGGGACAGATACGCAGTATTTT,CASSLVALSGGTDTQYF
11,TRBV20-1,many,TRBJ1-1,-,TGCAGTGCCATACAGAACACTGAAGCTTTCTTT,CSAIQNTEAFF
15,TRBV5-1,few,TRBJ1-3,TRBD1,TGCGCCAGCAGCCGGGACAGGGGGACCGGAAACACCATATATTTT,CASSRDRGTGNTIYF
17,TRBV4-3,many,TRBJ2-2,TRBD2,TGCGCCAGCAGTCCACTAGCGGGGGCTTCGAACACCGGGGAGCTGTTTTTT,CASSPLAGASNTGELFF
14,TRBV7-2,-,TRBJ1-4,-,TGTGCCAGCAGCTTAGGGGGGGGAGGGGAAAAACTGCTTTTT,CASSLGGGGEKLLF
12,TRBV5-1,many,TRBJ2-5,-,TGCGCCAGCAGCTTGGTAGGATTTCGGAGCAGCTTC,CASSLVGFRSSF
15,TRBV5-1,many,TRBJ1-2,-,TGCGCCAGCAGCTCGGTTGCCGGTGGCGGTTATGGCTACACCTTC,CASSSVAGGGYGYTF
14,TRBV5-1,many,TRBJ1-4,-,TGCGCCAGCAGCTTTGCGACAGAAGGTGAAAAACTGTTTTTT,CASSFATEGEKLFF
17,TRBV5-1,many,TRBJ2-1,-,TGCGCCAGCAGCTTGTCCGGGACTCCCAGCTCCTACAATGAGCAGTTCTTC,CASSLSGTPSSYNEQFF
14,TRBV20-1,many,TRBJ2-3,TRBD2,TGCAGTGCTAGTTACGGGGGGGCCGCCGGTACGCAGTATTTT,CSASYGGAAGTQYF
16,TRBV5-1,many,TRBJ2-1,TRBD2,TGCGCCAGCAGCTTGGCGGCGGGGGGGTCCTACAATGAGCAGTTCTTC,CASSLAAGGSYNEQFF
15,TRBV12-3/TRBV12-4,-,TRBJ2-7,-,TGTGCCAGCAGTTTAAACCGGCCGATGGTTGGCGAGCAGTACTTC,CASSLNRPMVGEQYF